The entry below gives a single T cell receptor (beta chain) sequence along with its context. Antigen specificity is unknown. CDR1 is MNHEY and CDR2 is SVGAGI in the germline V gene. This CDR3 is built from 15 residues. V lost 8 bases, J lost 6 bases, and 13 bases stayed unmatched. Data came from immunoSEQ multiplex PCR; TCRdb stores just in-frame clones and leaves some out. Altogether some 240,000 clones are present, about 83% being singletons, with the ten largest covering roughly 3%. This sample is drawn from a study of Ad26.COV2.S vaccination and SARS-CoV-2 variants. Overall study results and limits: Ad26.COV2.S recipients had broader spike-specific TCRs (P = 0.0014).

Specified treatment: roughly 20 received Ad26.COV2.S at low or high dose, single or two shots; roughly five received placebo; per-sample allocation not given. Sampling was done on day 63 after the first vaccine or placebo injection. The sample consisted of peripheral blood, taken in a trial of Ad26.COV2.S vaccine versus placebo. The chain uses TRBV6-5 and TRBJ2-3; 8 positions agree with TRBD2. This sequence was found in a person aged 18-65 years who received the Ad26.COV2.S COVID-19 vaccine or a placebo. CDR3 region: CASVAGGLLRDTQYF. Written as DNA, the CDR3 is TGTGCCAGCGTGGCGGGGGGACTCCTGCGGGATACGCAGTATTTT.